This T cell receptor beta chain appears in the sequencing data of a study of T cell repertoires in cytomegalovirus infection. Study in general: Signatures in public TCR beta sequences pointed to both CMV infection and matching HLA type. Study observations and caveats: Dominant in the ex vivo response were TCR beta clonotypes restricted by HLA-C and specific for CMV. People with CMV and the relevant HLA were identified by cumulative public TCR beta family frequency.

TCRdb used MiXCR to reprocess the reads, holding one entry per CDR3 protein. The profile covers about 300,000 distinct CDR3 sequences, with approximately 10% appearing a single time and around 2.5% taken by the ten largest. This clonotype was detected a few times. Its cognate antigen is unknown. The source is a human donor in good health (CMV status not recorded). Some clones in this sample may be carry-over from other donors' samples. Material: PBMCs.

Here the CDR3 DNA reads TGCAGTCTAGAGGAAACAGGGTCGTCGGTAGAGACCCAGTACTTC. Amino acids: CSLEETGSSVETQYF. The J gene is TRBJ2-5, the V gene TRBV20-1, with D possibly matching TRBD1 (6 bases). The CDR3 length is 15 residues. Trimming stripped 8 bases from V and 4 bases from J, with 23 bases between. CDR1 is DFQATT and CDR2 is SNEGSKA in the germline V gene (reference sequence).